A selection of T cell receptor beta chains follows, all from one sample in a study of graft-versus-host responses after intestinal transplantation. Assay used: immunoSEQ multiplex PCR; TCRdb lists only in-frame clones, some missing. The sample yields about 91,000 clones, under 95% seen once. Their target antigens are unknown. The sample consisted of unstimulated CD4+ T cells sorted from spleen or lymph node cells, taken before transplant. Receptors originate from a human donor who was the organ donor for an intestinal transplant. Both conserved end residues are part of each CDR3. The order of the fields is J gene, D gene, V gene, CDR3 DNA, CDR3 protein. A D gene is named only where the DNA matches it firmly.

J gene: TRBJ2-3
D gene: TRBD2
V gene: TRBV5-1
CDR3 DNA: TGCGCCAGCAAAGCGGGGGGGTGGGCAGATACGCAGTATTTT
CDR3 protein: CASKAGGWADTQYF

J gene: TRBJ2-3
D gene: TRBD2
V gene: TRBV18
CDR3 DNA: TGTGCCAGCTCACCACCGGGGCTAGCGGGGAGCACAGATACGCAGTATTTT
CDR3 protein: CASSPPGLAGSTDTQYF

J gene: TRBJ1-1
D gene: TRBD1
V gene: TRBV7-3
CDR3 DNA: TGTGCCAGCAGCTCTACAGGGGGCGGCGAAGCTTTCTTT
CDR3 protein: CASSSTGGGEAFF

J gene: TRBJ1-2
D gene: NA
V gene: TRBV7-3
CDR3 DNA: TGTGCCAGCAGTCTCGGCAGGGGAAACGGCTACACCTTC
CDR3 protein: CASSLGRGNGYTF

J gene: TRBJ2-2
D gene: TRBD2
V gene: TRBV28
CDR3 DNA: TGTGCCAGCAGTTCCTTACTAGCGGGAGGCACCCGGGAGCTGTTTTTT
CDR3 protein: CASSSLLAGGTRELFF

J gene: TRBJ2-1
D gene: NA
V gene: TRBV6-5
CDR3 DNA: TGTGCCAGCAGGAAATACGGGGACTACAATGAGCAGTTCTTC
CDR3 protein: CASRKYGDYNEQFF

J gene: TRBJ2-2
D gene: TRBD2
V gene: TRBV5-1
CDR3 DNA: TGCGCCAGCAGCGCCGGGACTAGCGGGAGATTCGGGGAGCTGTTTTTT
CDR3 protein: CASSAGTSGRFGELFF

J gene: TRBJ1-4
D gene: NA
V gene: TRBV10-3
CDR3 DNA: TGTGCCATCGGGGGCGCAACTAATGAAAAACTGTTTTTT
CDR3 protein: CAIGGATNEKLFF

J gene: TRBJ1-2
D gene: NA
V gene: TRBV7-2
CDR3 DNA: TGTGCCAGCAGCTCTCAGGGGACCCCTGAGAGCGGCTACACCTTC
CDR3 protein: CASSSQGTPESGYTF

J gene: TRBJ1-2
D gene: TRBD1
V gene: TRBV5-1
CDR3 DNA: TGCGCCAGCAGCTCGGACAGGGTTGGCTACACCTTC
CDR3 protein: CASSSDRVGYTF

J gene: TRBJ1-2
D gene: NA
V gene: TRBV19
CDR3 DNA: TGTGCCACTAGACCCCTACAGGAGTATGGCTACACCTTC
CDR3 protein: CATRPLQEYGYTF

J gene: TRBJ2-7
D gene: NA
V gene: TRBV5-1
CDR3 DNA: TGCGCCAGCAGCCCGAGCTCCTACGAGCAGTACTTC
CDR3 protein: CASSPSSYEQYF

J gene: TRBJ1-3
D gene: NA
V gene: TRBV6-1
CDR3 DNA: TGTGCCAGCAGTGCCCGACAGGCTGAAAACACCATATATTTT
CDR3 protein: CASSARQAENTIYF

J gene: TRBJ1-6
D gene: TRBD1
V gene: TRBV15
CDR3 DNA: TGTGCCACCACTCCGGCGGGACAGGGGAGTTCACCCCTCCACTTT
CDR3 protein: CATTPAGQGSSPLHF

J gene: TRBJ2-1
D gene: TRBD2
V gene: TRBV5-1
CDR3 DNA: TGCGCCAGCAGCTCAATAGCGGGGGGGCAGTTCTTC
CDR3 protein: CASSSIAGGQFF

J gene: TRBJ1-1
D gene: NA
V gene: TRBV10-3
CDR3 DNA: TGTGCCATCAGTGGCGGGGGGGGAACTGAAGCTTTCTTT
CDR3 protein: CAISGGGGTEAFF